The 2 T cell receptor beta chains presented below share a single source sample, sequenced in a study of blood T cell repertoires in COVID-19. Here immunoSEQ multiplex PCR was the method, and the copy in TCRdb shows in-frame clones only, minus some. The profile covers some 120,000 clones, with about 88% appearing a single time and over 1% taken by the ten largest. The sample taken for sequencing was peripheral blood. These receptors all stem from an elderly woman with acute or convalescent COVID-19.

The sample holds a few counts of this clone. The rearrangement joins TRBV28 to TRBJ1-2; 10 bases match TRBD1. The junction had 2 bases not matched to a gene; V was cut back by 2 bases and J by 5 bases. The CDR3 consists of 14 residues. The germline gives CDR1 MDHEN, CDR2 SYDVKM. Here the CDR3 reads CASSLTGQGYGYTF. As DNA, the CDR3 is TGTGCCAGCAGTTTAACGGGACAGGGGTATGGCTACACCTTC.

This clone was picked up one time. The chain couples TRBV5-4 to TRBJ2-1, with D unresolved. V was shortened by 0 bases and J by 4 bases, with 11 bases between the two germline ends. CDR1 and CDR2 from the germline V gene are SGHNT and YYREEE (reference sequence). The length of the CDR3 is 15 residues. For the CDR3, the DNA is TGTGCCAGCAGCTTGGCCCCAGAAACATACAATGAGCAGTTCTTC. Its translation is CASSLAPETYNEQFF.